The clone carrying this T cell receptor beta chain has a count of ten or more. TCRdb re-called the 5' RACE reads with MiXCR, one entry per CDR3 protein. The top ten hold 23% of the sample, which has about 310,000 distinct CDR3 sequences, 3.6% seen once. Germline lookup yields CDR1 MGHDK and CDR2 SYGVNS. This CDR3 is 17 amino acids long. V shed 4 bases and J shed 0 bases, with 18 bases lying between them. These data belong to a study of T cells after yellow fever vaccination. Background on the study: Low-cell-number fractions underwent preparation using SMART-Seq v4 Ultra Low Input.

Here the sequenced sample was PBMCs, taken on the day of the yellow fever booster vaccination. The chain combines TRBV25-1 with TRBJ2-5; D tentatively reads TRBD1 or TRBD2 (5 bases each). The TCR sequence derives from a man between 18 and 35 years old who received the YFV17D yellow fever vaccine. The CDR3 sequence: CASSGPPGTEHQETQYF. DNA for the CDR3: TGTGCCAGCAGTGGCCCGCCCGGGACGGAACACCAAGAGACCCAGTACTTC.